This TCR beta chain was retrieved from a study of cytomegalovirus exposure and HLA in healthy donors. As for this clone: Its antigen remains unknown.

Primers for the PCR totalled 60 Vbeta and 13 Jbeta. The table came from immunoSEQ multiplex PCR; TCRdb's copy has only in-frame clones and leaves some out. This sample has 150,000 to 200,000 clones, with around 81% found just once. Germline V gene data show CDR1 as LNHDA and CDR2 as SQIVND (reference sequence). The CDR3 has 14 amino acids. V dropped 6 bases and J dropped 6 bases, with 17 bases sitting between them. Study observations and caveats: Sequence variants that were highly shared formed a cluster that was likely a sequencing artifact. The listing of 150 to 200 TCR beta chains classed them as cytomegalovirus-associated.

The rearrangement uses TRBV19 and TRBJ1-2; D is possibly TRBD1 (5 bases). Material for sequencing was PBMCs. This clonotype was obtained from a woman aged 18 to 35 in good health and CMV-seropositive. The CDR3 region is CASRTQVEWNGYTF. As DNA, the CDR3 is TGTGCCAGTAGGACACAGGTCGAATGGAATGGCTACACCTTC.